This T cell receptor (beta chain) is drawn from a study of T cell responses to AZD1222 COVID-19 vaccine. Study details: Combined were second doses at about 4 or about 12 weeks. Overall study findings and caveats: Regions 160-218 and 743-854 dominated among vaccine-associated CD4 TCRs spanning spike. Targeting of unmutated variant regions was reportedly seen in nearly half of spike-specific TCRs.

Repertoires were generated with immunoSEQ multiplex PCR, while TCRdb's copy carries only in-frame clones and drops some. Of about 100,000 clones in the sample, about 87% were seen once. As for this clone: Its target is not known.

The input for sequencing was peripheral blood, taken on day 0 of AZD1222 vaccination. The TCR was taken from an adult in good health.

CDR3 sequence reads: CASSQSWGTSATEAFF. For the CDR3, the DNA is TGTGCCAGCAGCCAAAGCTGGGGGACCTCAGCCACTGAAGCTTTCTTT. The chain links TRBV3-1 (or the pseudogene TRBV3-2) to TRBJ1-1; TRBD1 might be the D (5 bases). In germline, CDR1 is LGHDT, CDR2 YNNKEL (reference sequence). The CDR3 has 16 residues. Trimming left V 2 bases short and J 4 bases short, with 17 bases between.